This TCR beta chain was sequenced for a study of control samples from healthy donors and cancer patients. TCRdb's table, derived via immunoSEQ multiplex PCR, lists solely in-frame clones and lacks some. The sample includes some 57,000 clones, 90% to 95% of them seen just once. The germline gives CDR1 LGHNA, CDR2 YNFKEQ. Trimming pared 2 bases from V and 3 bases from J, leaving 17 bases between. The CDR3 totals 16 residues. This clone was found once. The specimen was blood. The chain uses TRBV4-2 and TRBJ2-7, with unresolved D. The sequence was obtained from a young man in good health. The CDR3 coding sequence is TGTGCCAGCAGCCAACTCTCGGGCGTCTTACTCTACGAGCAGTACTTC. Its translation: CASSQLSGVLLYEQYF.